The 11 T cell receptor beta chains below were found in one sample sequenced in a study of T cell repertoires and Cas9 in healthy adults. Sequencing was performed with immunoSEQ multiplex PCR; in TCRdb, only in-frame clones are kept and a portion is missing. This sample carries approximately 16,000 clones, 75% to 90% of them seen once, and the ten largest clones take 2% to 2.5%. Sequencing was done on a sample of Tregs (CD4+, CD25+, CD127-, CD137-, CD154-) from PBMCs; culture status not recorded. The receptors originated from a human donor in good health.

V usage is TRBV19 and J usage is TRBJ2-5; D is possibly TRBD1 (7 bases). The V end was cut by 7 bases, the J end by 5 bases, with 17 bases between. The CDR3 loop spans 14 amino acids. Germline loops: CDR1 LNHDA, CDR2 SQIVND (reference sequence). The CDR3 loop reads CASTQGGRSETQYF. DNA of the CDR3: TGTGCCAGTACTCAGGGGGGCCGATCTGAGACCCAGTACTTC.

The rearrangement uses TRBV7-8 and TRBJ2-7; D possibly corresponds to TRBD1 (6 bases). Trimming shortened V by 5 bases and J by 2 bases, and 16 bases separated the two germline ends. Germline V gives CDR1 SGHVS, CDR2 FQNEAQ. The length of the CDR3 is 15 residues. The CDR3 nucleotides are TGTGCCAGCAGCCCACGGCGACAGGCAACCTACGAGCAGTACTTC. Amino acid sequence: CASSPRRQATYEQYF.

CDR3 DNA: TGTGCCAGTAGTATTAGGAGCGGGGTGAGCACAGATACGCAGTATTTT. It translates to CASSIRSGVSTDTQYF. The rearrangement links TRBV19 to TRBJ2-3; TRBD2 matches at 7 bases. This CDR3 has 16 residues. CDR1 is LNHDA and CDR2 is SQIVND in the germline V gene (reference sequence). After removal of 3 bases from V and 0 bases from J, the junction contained 6 bases not matched to a gene.

This chain connects TRBV7-6 to TRBJ1-6; TRBD1 might be the D (5 bases). The CDR3 runs 14 residues. The V gene lost 3 bases and the J gene lost 6 bases, with 9 bases spanning the gap. Germline V gene data show CDR1 as SGHVS and CDR2 as FNYEAQ. CDR3 in amino acids: CASSLGRANSPLHF. The CDR3 nucleotides are TGTGCCAGCAGCTTGGGCAGGGCTAATTCACCCCTCCACTTT.

A remark on this clone: Different DNA sequences within this sample yield the same CDR3. The chain has TRBV7-9 and TRBJ2-5; 9 bases fit TRBD2. CDR1 is SEHNR and CDR2 is FQNEAQ in the germline V gene (reference sequence). This CDR3 contains 16 residues. The V and J ends lost 5 bases and 5 bases, in that order; junction bases with no gene match: 12. The CDR3 reads CASSNRLAGGRETQYF. CDR3 bases: TGTGCCAGCAGCAACCGACTCGCGGGGGGGCGGGAGACCCAGTACTTC.

The rearrangement links TRBV6-1 to TRBJ2-7; D is perhaps TRBD1 or TRBD2 (5 bases each). The CDR3 contains 15 residues. Per germline, CDR1 MNHNS and CDR2 SASEGT. The germline V and J ends were trimmed by 6 bases and 0 bases, with 15 bases remaining between them. DNA for the CDR3: TGTGCCAGCAGGACGGGGCTGACAAGCTCCTACGAGCAGTACTTC. This sequence encodes CASRTGLTSSYEQYF.

The chain links TRBV5-6 to TRBJ2-3; 10 bases agree with TRBD1. With V trimmed by 1 base and J by 5 bases, 4 bases remained unmatched. The length of the CDR3 is 15 residues. CDR1 and CDR2 (germline): SGHDT, YYEEEE. The CDR3 is CASSLLGQGLDTQYF. For the CDR3, the DNA is TGTGCCAGCAGCTTGCTGGGACAGGGGCTAGATACGCAGTATTTT.

The chain joins TRBV7-2 to TRBJ1-2, with D unresolved. CDR1 and CDR2 (germline): SGHTA, FQGNSA. V dropped 2 bases and J dropped 9 bases, with 10 bases sitting between them. The CDR3 runs 12 residues. CDR3 sequence (DNA): TGTGCCAGCAGCTTACCCCCCGCTCGCTACACCTTC. This translates into CASSLPPARYTF.

The V gene is TRBV15, the J gene TRBJ2-2; D could derive from TRBD1 or TRBD2 (5 bases each). The germline CDR1 and CDR2 sequences are LNHNV and YYDKDF (reference sequence). V was shortened by 5 bases and J by 6 bases, with 22 bases between the two germline ends. This CDR3 has 17 amino acids. This chain's CDR3 is CATSLDRDPVIAGELFF. The DNA for the CDR3 is TGTGCCACCAGCCTGGACCGGGACCCAGTCATAGCCGGGGAGCTGTTTTTT.

J is TRBJ2-5 and V is TRBV11-3, with 8 positions matching TRBD1. The junction had 2 bases not matched to a gene; V was cut back by 1 base and J by 1 base. The CDR3 sequence is 15 residues long. The germline V gene has CDR1 SGHNT and CDR2 YENEEA. In DNA, the CDR3 is TGTGCCAGCAGCTTAGGGACAGGGACCCAAGAGACCCAGTACTTC. It specifies CASSLGTGTQETQYF.

V gene TRBV27 combines with J gene TRBJ1-2, with D maybe TRBD1 (5 bases). The CDR3 is 15 residues long. The germline V gene has CDR1 MNHEY and CDR2 SMNVEV (reference sequence). The V and J ends lost 6 bases and 9 bases respectively, with 23 bases between them. The CDR3 coding sequence is TGTGCCAGCAGGGTTATCCCGGGACTTCACATGAGCTACACCTTC. Translating it yields CASRVIPGLHMSYTF.